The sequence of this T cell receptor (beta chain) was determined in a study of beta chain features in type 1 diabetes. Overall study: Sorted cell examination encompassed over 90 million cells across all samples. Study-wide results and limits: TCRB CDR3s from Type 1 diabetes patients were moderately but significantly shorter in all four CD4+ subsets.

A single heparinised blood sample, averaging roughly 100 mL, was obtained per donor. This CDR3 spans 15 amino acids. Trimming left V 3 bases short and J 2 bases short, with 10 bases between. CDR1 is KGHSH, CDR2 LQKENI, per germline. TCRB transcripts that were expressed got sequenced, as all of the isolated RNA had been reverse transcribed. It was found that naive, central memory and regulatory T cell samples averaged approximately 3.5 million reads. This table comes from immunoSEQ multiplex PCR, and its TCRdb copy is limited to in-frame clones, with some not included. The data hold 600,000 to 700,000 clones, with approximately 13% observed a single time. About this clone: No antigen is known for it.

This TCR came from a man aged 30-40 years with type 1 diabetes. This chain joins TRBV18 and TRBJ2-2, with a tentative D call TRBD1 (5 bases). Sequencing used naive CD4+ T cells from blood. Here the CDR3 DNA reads TGTGCCAGCTCACCTAGACAGATCAACACCGGGGAGCTGTTTTTT. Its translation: CASSPRQINTGELFF.